The sequence of this T cell receptor (beta chain) was determined in a study of beta chain features in type 1 diabetes. Findings and caveats of the study: All four CD4+ subsets from Type 1 diabetes patients carried moderately but significantly shorter TCRB CDR3s.

Since all of the isolated RNA was reverse transcribed, expressed TCRB transcripts were what got sequenced. Libraries were prepared by immunoSEQ multiplex PCR; TCRdb keeps only in-frame clonotypes and omits some of them. The sample lists around 25,000 clones, 69% seen once, with 4.2% in the top ten. Comment on this clone: Its antigen remains unidentified. In the same sample, other DNA sequences code for this CDR3.

The CDR3 is 14 amino acids. CDR1 is SGHRS, CDR2 YFSETQ, per germline. The junction had 6 bases not matched to a gene; V was cut back by 4 bases and J by 5 bases. This receptor was taken from a young man with type 1 diabetes. Sequencing was done on a sample of Tregs from blood. V and J are TRBV5-1 and TRBJ2-5; TRBD1 agrees at 9 bases. The CDR3 loop is CASSQGTGKETQYF. Written as DNA, the CDR3 is TGCGCCAGCAGCCAAGGGACAGGGAAGGAGACCCAGTACTTC.